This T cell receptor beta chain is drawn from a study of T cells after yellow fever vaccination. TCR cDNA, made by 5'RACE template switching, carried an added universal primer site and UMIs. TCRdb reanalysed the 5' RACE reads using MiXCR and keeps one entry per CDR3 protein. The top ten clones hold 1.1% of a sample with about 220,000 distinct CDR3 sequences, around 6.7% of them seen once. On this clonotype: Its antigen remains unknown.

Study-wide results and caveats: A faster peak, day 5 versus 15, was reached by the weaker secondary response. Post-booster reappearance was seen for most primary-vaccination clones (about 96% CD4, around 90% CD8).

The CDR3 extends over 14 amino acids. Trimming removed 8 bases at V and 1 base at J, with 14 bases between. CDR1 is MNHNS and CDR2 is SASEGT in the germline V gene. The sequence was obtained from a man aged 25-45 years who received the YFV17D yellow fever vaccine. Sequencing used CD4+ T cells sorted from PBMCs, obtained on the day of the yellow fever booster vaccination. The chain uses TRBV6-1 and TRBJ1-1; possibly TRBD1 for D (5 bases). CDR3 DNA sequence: TGTGCCAGCCGAACGGACATTGGGAACACTGAAGCTTTCTTT. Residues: CASRTDIGNTEAFF.